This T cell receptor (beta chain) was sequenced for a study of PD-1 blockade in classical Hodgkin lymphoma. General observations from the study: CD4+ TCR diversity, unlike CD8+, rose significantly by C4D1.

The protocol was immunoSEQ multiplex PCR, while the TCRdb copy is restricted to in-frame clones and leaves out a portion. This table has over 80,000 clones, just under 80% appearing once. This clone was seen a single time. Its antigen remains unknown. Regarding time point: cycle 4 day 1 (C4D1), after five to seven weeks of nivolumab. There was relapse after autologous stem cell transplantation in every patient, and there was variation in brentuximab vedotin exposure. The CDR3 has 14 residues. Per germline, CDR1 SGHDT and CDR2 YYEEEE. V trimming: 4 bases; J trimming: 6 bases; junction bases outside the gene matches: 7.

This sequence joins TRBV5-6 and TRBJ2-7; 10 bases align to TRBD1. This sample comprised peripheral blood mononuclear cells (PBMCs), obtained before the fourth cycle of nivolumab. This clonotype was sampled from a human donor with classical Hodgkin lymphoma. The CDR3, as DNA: TGTGCCAGCAGCCGGGGACAGGGGTTACGCGAGCAGTACTTC. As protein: CASSRGQGLREQYF.